This T cell receptor beta chain originates from a study of spatial heterogeneity in lung cancer. Germline loops: CDR1 SNHLY, CDR2 FYNNEI. CDR3 length equals 13 residues. V lost 10 bases and J lost 4; bases outside the gene matches: 6. Time point described: sample taken at primary tumor resection. Unsorted whole RNA from tumor, nontumor lung or frozen PBMC underwent sequencing. TCRdb redid the calling of the 5' RACE reads with MiXCR, one entry per CDR3 protein. This table has about 47,000 distinct CDR3 sequences, about 12% appearing once. The chain is built from TRBV2 and TRBJ2-1, with 8 bases identical to TRBD1. The source material was PBMCs, sampled at surgery. The TCR originated in a female donor with early-stage non-small cell lung cancer. The CDR3 bases are TGTGCCACTAAGACAGGGGATTACAATGAGCAGTTCTTC. This gives the protein CATKTGDYNEQFF.